In this sample, the clone carrying this T cell receptor (beta chain) turned up once. The data originate from a study of blood T cell repertoires in COVID-19. Study-level background: Italy, Spain and the United States were the sources of the convalescent and acute COVID-19 samples. The cDNA or gDNA used as material had been derived from T cells, B-cell-depleted T cells, or PBMCs.

Original analysis: Reference gene primer amplification yielded estimated nucleated cell counts. The assay was immunoSEQ multiplex PCR, and TCRdb's table has in-frame clones only and misses some. Clone size and the V and J calls come from that table; the DNA yielded D and trimming. The data show some 280,000 clones, with approximately 89% seen just once and roughly an eighth held by the top ten. This CDR3 is built from 17 residues. The V gene's germline CDR1 is SGHTA and CDR2 FQGNSA. J gave up 6 bases and V 5 bases, and 14 bases lay outside the gene matches. Source material: peripheral blood. The clonotype was recovered from a woman aged 55-69 years with acute or convalescent COVID-19. This chain connects TRBV7-2 to TRBJ1-5, with 9 positions matching TRBD1. The CDR3 loop is CASSPDLTGGGSQPQHF. The CDR3 DNA reads TGTGCCAGCAGCCCAGACCTCACAGGGGGCGGGAGTCAGCCCCAGCATTTT.